This T cell receptor beta chain was sequenced during a study of early T cells in non-severe SARS-CoV-2 infection. Unique molecular identifier tags were affixed to discrete cDNA molecules. TCRdb redid the calling of the 5' RACE reads with MiXCR, one entry per CDR3 protein. The sample lists approximately 29,000 distinct CDR3 sequences, 5.5% to 6% seen once, with roughly 4.9% in the top ten. Germline CDR1 and CDR2: KGHSH and LQKENI. The CDR3 sequence is 14 residues long. V was clipped by 2 bases and J by 7 bases; unmatched bases: 3. This clonotype was seen many times. The receptor was isolated from an adult who was a healthcare worker with PCR-confirmed SARS-CoV-2 infection or an uninfected control (not recorded which). V and J are TRBV18 and TRBJ2-1, with 9 nucleotides matching TRBD2. The specimen sequenced was whole blood. CDR3 DNA: TGTGCCAGCTCACCAGGAAGCGGGAGGAATGAGCAGTTCTTC. This sequence encodes CASSPGSGRNEQFF.